The clone carrying this TCR beta chain was counted ten times or more. The CDR3 sequence is 15 residues long. Trimming removed 6 bases at V and 2 bases at J, with 16 bases between. The germline V gene encodes CDR1 KGHSH and CDR2 LQKENI. TCRdb used MiXCR to reprocess the 5' RACE reads, holding one entry per CDR3 protein. The table lists more than 300,000 distinct CDR3 sequences, roughly 12% of them singletons, with about a tenth in the top ten. The data derive from a study of CD8 T cells in ankylosing spondylitis. The receptor was isolated from a female donor with ankylosing spondylitis or in good health (not recorded which). The sequenced sample consisted of blood, either unsorted or a sorted T cell fraction (not recorded which). This sequence joins TRBV18 and TRBJ2-5; D is perhaps TRBD1 or TRBD2 (6 bases each). The CDR3 DNA sequence: TGTGCCAGCTCGCCTCCAAGGGGGGTTCAAGAGACCCAGTACTTC. Its translation: CASSPPRGVQETQYF.